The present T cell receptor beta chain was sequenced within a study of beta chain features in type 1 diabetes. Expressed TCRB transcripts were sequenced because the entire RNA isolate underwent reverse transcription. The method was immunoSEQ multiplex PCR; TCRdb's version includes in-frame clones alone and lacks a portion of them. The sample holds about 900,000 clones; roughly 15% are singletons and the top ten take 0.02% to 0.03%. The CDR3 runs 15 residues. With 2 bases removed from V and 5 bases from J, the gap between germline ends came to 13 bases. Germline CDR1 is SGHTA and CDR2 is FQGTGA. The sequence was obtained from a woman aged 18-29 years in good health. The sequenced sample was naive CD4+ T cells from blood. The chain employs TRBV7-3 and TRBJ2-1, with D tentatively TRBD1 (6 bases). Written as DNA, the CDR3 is TGTGCCAGCAGCTTAGGGGGCGGGCCGGACAATGAGCAGTTCTTC. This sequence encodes CASSLGGGPDNEQFF.